Below, 26 T cell receptor beta chains from the same sample are listed, as sequenced in a study of early T cells in non-severe SARS-CoV-2 infection. From the 5' RACE reads, TCRdb called clonotypes with MiXCR, one entry per CDR3 protein. This sample has about 110,000 distinct CDR3 sequences, with 10% to 15% found just once. The sequenced sample was whole blood, obtained at baseline. These receptors were taken from an adult who was a healthcare worker with PCR-confirmed SARS-CoV-2 infection or an uninfected control (not recorded which).

This clonotype was seen at least ten times. The chain employs TRBV7-9 and TRBJ2-2, with D tentatively TRBD1 (5 bases). Germline CDR1 reads SEHNR; CDR2 reads FQNEAQ (reference sequence). V was clipped by 5 bases and J by 3 bases, with 13 bases between them. CDR3 size: 15 residues. DNA of the CDR3: TGTGCCAGCAGCCCCCTAAGGGGATACACCGGGGAGCTGTTTTTT. Its translation: CASSPLRGYTGELFF. Full variable domain (rest looked up from reference TRBV7-9 and TRBJ2-2): DTGVSQNPRHKITKRGQNVTFRCDPISEHNRLYWYRQTLGQGPEFLTYFQNEAQLEKSRLLSDRFSAERPKGSFSTLEIQRTEQGDSAMYLCASSPLRGYTGELFFGEGSRLTVL.

V gene TRBV29-1 combines with J gene TRBJ1-5; D is unclear. Trimming removed 6 bases at V and 4 bases at J, with 13 bases between. Germline V gives CDR1 SQVTM, CDR2 ANQGSEA. The CDR3 is 13 residues long. The CDR3 region has the DNA TGCAGCGTCAGAATGGGTCTGAATCAGCCCCAGCATTTT. Its protein is CSVRMGLNQPQHF.

This clonotype was detected many times. The rearrangement uses TRBV28 and TRBJ2-1, with 8 bases matching TRBD2. Germline V lookup: CDR1 MDHEN, CDR2 SYDVKM. The ends lost 3 bases at V and 0 bases at J; junction bases unmatched: 4. This CDR3 contains 16 residues. The CDR3, as DNA: TGTGCCAGCAGTTTGCCCGCGGGAGGCTCCTACAATGAGCAGTTCTTC. Its translation: CASSLPAGGSYNEQFF.

The rearrangement links TRBV20-1 to TRBJ2-7; 7 bases fit TRBD1. Germline V gives CDR1 DFQATT, CDR2 SNEGSKA (reference sequence). J gave up 4 bases and V 3 bases, and 15 bases lay outside the gene matches. The CDR3 has 16 amino acids. CDR3 amino acids: CSARILGGGYEYEQYF. CDR3 sequence (DNA): TGCAGTGCTAGGATTCTAGGGGGCGGGTACGAATACGAGCAGTACTTC.

This chain connects TRBV18 to TRBJ1-1; a weak D match, TRBD1 (5 bases). Germline V gene lookup returns CDR1 KGHSH and CDR2 LQKENI. This CDR3 has 14 amino acids. Trimming stripped 3 bases from V and 1 base from J, with 9 bases between. CDR3 region: CASSPGLSNTEAFF. DNA for the CDR3: TGTGCCAGCTCACCGGGACTTTCGAACACTGAAGCTTTCTTT.

This rearrangement joins TRBV4-1 to TRBJ2-7; possibly TRBD2 for D (5 bases). The CDR3 is 16 residues long. V gave up 3 bases and J gave up 2 bases, with 17 bases separating them. The germline CDR1 and CDR2 sequences are MGHRA and YSYEKL. The DNA for the CDR3 is TGCGCCAGCAGCCACAACGAGAGGGAAGCGACCTACGAGCAGTACTTC. This codes for CASSHNEREATYEQYF.

The gene calls are TRBV20-1 and TRBJ2-1, with TRBD1 identical over 10 bases. V trimming: 2 bases; J trimming: 8 bases; junction bases outside the gene matches: 6. The germline V gene has CDR1 DFQATT and CDR2 SNEGSKA (reference sequence). This CDR3 has 14 amino acids. As DNA, the CDR3 is TGCAGTGCTAGATTGACAGGGGGCACGGATGAGCAGTTCTTC. Protein sequence: CSARLTGGTDEQFF.

In its sample, this clonotype was seen a few times. The chain joins TRBV2 to TRBJ1-4; D remains unclear. CDR3 length: 15 amino acids. The V and J ends lost 6 bases and 4 bases respectively, with 15 bases between them. CDR1 SNHLY and CDR2 FYNNEI come from the germline V gene. The CDR3 coding sequence is TGTGCCAGCAGCCCCTCACCGTGGGGTAATGAAAAACTGTTTTTT. It yields the protein CASSPSPWGNEKLFF.

The chain links TRBV29-1 to TRBJ1-1, with a weak D call TRBD1 (5 bases). The length of the CDR3 is 12 residues. V lost 8 bases and J 2 bases, leaving 12 bases between the germline ends. Germline V gene lookup returns CDR1 SQVTM and CDR2 ANQGSEA. The CDR3, as DNA: TGCAGCTCGACAGTAGGAAACACTGAAGCTTTCTTT. It codes for CSSTVGNTEAFF. The whole variable domain, filled in from reference TRBV29-1 and TRBJ1-1, reads SAVISQKPSRDICQRGTSLTIQCQVDSQVTMMFWYRQQPGQSLTLIATANQGSEATYESGFVIDKFPISRPNLTFSTLTVSNMSPEDSSIYLCSSTVGNTEAFFGQGTRLTVV.

V usage is TRBV12-3 or TRBV12-4 and J usage is TRBJ2-2; no clear D gene. This CDR3 spans 14 amino acids. Trimming cost V 5 bases and J 1 base, with 8 bases left between them. The CDR3 region is CASSALLNTGELFF. DNA of the CDR3: TGTGCCAGCAGTGCACTACTGAACACCGGGGAGCTGTTTTTT.

J is TRBJ2-5 and V is TRBV11-2; no clear D. The germline CDR1 and CDR2 sequences are SGHAT and FQNNGV. The CDR3 loop spans 15 amino acids. V shed 5 bases and J shed 1 base, with 14 bases lying between them. The CDR3 sequence is CASSGLVGLQETQYF. The CDR3 DNA is TGTGCCAGCAGCGGCCTAGTTGGCCTCCAAGAGACCCAGTACTTC. The full variable domain, completed using reference TRBV11-2 and TRBJ2-5, is EAGVAQSPRYKIIEKRQSVAFWCNPISGHATLYWYQQILGQGPKLLIQFQNNGVVDDSQLPKDRFSAERLKGVDSTLKIQPAKLEDSAVYLCASSGLVGLQETQYFGPGTRLLVL.

This clonotype was seen at least ten times. V and J are TRBV20-1 and TRBJ1-2; D is undetermined. The V and J ends lost 0 bases and 2 bases respectively, with 13 bases between them. Germline V gene lookup returns CDR1 DFQATT and CDR2 SNEGSKA (reference sequence). CDR3 length equals 15 residues. CDR3 bases: TGCAGTGCTAGAGAGGGAAATTCTCGAAACTATGGCTACACCTTC. Amino acid sequence: CSAREGNSRNYGYTF.

The chain joins TRBV28 to TRBJ1-5, with D unclear. CDR3 length: 16 residues. Germline CDR1 MDHEN, CDR2 SYDVKM. Trimming cost V 2 bases and J 0 bases, with 11 bases left between them. The CDR3 reads CASSLVSGYSNQPQHF. CDR3 bases: TGTGCCAGCAGTTTAGTCTCTGGGTATAGCAATCAGCCCCAGCATTTT. The full variable domain, rest sourced from reference TRBV28 and TRBJ1-5, is DVKVTQSSRYLVKRTGEKVFLECVQDMDHENMFWYRQDPGLGLRLIYFSYDVKMKEKGDIPEGYSVSREKKERFSLILESASTNQTSMYLCASSLVSGYSNQPQHFGDGTRLSIL.

This clonotype was detected a few times. The chain recombines TRBV10-1 with TRBJ1-1; D gene ambiguous. Trimming stripped 9 bases from V and 0 bases from J, with 11 bases between. The CDR3 is 13 amino acids. Germline V gene sequence: CDR1 WNHNN, CDR2 SYGVQD (reference sequence). CDR3 loop: CASSQEVNTEAFF. In nucleotides, the CDR3 is TGCGCCAGTTCCCAGGAGGTGAACACTGAAGCTTTCTTT.

The chain carries TRBV28 and TRBJ1-1, with D unclear. Germline CDR1 is MDHEN and CDR2 is SYDVKM. The CDR3 is 12 residues long. V gave up 6 bases and J gave up 3 bases, with 8 bases separating them. Here the CDR3 reads CASSAGYTEAFF. The DNA of the CDR3 is TGTGCCAGCAGCGCTGGTTACACTGAAGCTTTCTTT.

The chain recombines TRBV27 with TRBJ1-5; TRBD1 aligns across 7 bases. Germline values: CDR1 MNHEY, CDR2 SMNVEV (reference sequence). The CDR3 totals 15 residues. The ends lost 4 bases at V and 1 base at J; junction bases unmatched: 4. The DNA for the CDR3 is TGTGCCAGCAGTTACAGGGGTGCGAGCAATCAGCCCCAGCATTTT. Residues: CASSYRGASNQPQHF.

The J gene is TRBJ2-5, the V gene TRBV27; 8 positions match TRBD2. Germline V gives CDR1 MNHEY, CDR2 SMNVEV (reference sequence). The J segment lost 4 bases and the V segment lost 2 bases, leaving 9 bases of the junction unmatched. The CDR3 loop spans 16 amino acids. CDR3 in amino acids: CASSLTRGAGAETQYF. The CDR3 DNA reads TGTGCCAGCAGTTTAACCCGGGGAGCGGGAGCAGAGACCCAGTACTTC.

The rearrangement links TRBV7-9 to TRBJ2-7; D is tentatively TRBD1 or TRBD2 (7 bases each). V lost 5 bases and J lost 5, with 19 bases in between. Germline V gene lookup returns CDR1 SEHNR and CDR2 FQNEAQ (reference sequence). The CDR3 loop spans 15 amino acids. The CDR3, as DNA: TGTGCCAGCAGCCGCTCTCAGGGGGGGAATAACGAGCAGTACTTC. This sequence encodes CASSRSQGGNNEQYF.

This clonotype was observed a few times. This rearrangement joins TRBV4-1 to TRBJ1-2; TRBD1 is a possible D gene (6 bases). The length of the CDR3 is 14 residues. Germline assignment: CDR1 MGHRA and CDR2 YSYEKL. V was trimmed by 4 bases and J by 8 bases, leaving 17 bases between them. CDR3 DNA sequence: TGCGCCAGCAGCCCCGGGACCCCCCAGGGGGGCTACACCTTC. Protein product: CASSPGTPQGGYTF.

The chain combines TRBV7-9 with TRBJ2-3, with D perhaps matching TRBD2 (5 bases). From germline, CDR1 is SEHNR and CDR2 FQNEAQ (reference sequence). V gave up 2 bases and J gave up 1 base, with 10 bases separating them. This CDR3 has 15 amino acids. The CDR3 reads CASSLLYGGTDTQYF. The CDR3 DNA is TGTGCCAGCAGCTTATTATACGGGGGCACAGATACGCAGTATTTT.

In DNA form, the CDR3 reads TGTGCCAGCAGTTACTCGGCAGGGTACTACAATGAGCAGTTCTTC. It encodes CASSYSAGYYNEQFF. V gene TRBV6-5 combines with J gene TRBJ2-1, with D tentatively TRBD1 (5 bases). The V and J ends lost 0 bases and 3 bases respectively, with 9 bases between them. This CDR3 comprises 15 residues. Germline V CDR1 and CDR2: MNHEY, SVGAGI.

This chain joins TRBV5-1 and TRBJ2-3; the D gene could be TRBD1 or TRBD2 (6 bases each). V lost 5 bases and J 2 bases, leaving 15 bases between the germline ends. The CDR3 runs to 15 residues. Germline CDR1 reads SGHRS; CDR2 reads YFSETQ. CDR3 DNA sequence: TGCGCCAGCAGTCACGGGGGCAGCCACACAGATACGCAGTATTTT. It translates to CASSHGGSHTDTQYF.

The chain has TRBV18 and TRBJ2-5, with a tentative D call TRBD2 (6 bases). With 6 bases removed from V and 1 base from J, the gap between germline ends came to 15 bases. This CDR3 comprises 15 residues. Germline V lookup: CDR1 KGHSH, CDR2 LQKENI. Written as DNA, the CDR3 is TGTGCCAGCTCCGCGGCGGGAATATCCCAAGAGACCCAGTACTTC. Encoded protein: CASSAAGISQETQYF.

J is TRBJ2-1 and V is TRBV9, with D unclear. The CDR3 runs 16 residues. Germline V gene sequence: CDR1 SGDLS, CDR2 YYNGEE. V was cut by 2 bases and J by 9 bases, with 21 bases left in between. The CDR3 sequence: CASSVTVSLESAEQFF. The CDR3 DNA is TGTGCCAGCAGCGTCACCGTCTCCTTAGAGTCAGCTGAGCAGTTCTTC.

This clonotype was detected a few times. V is TRBV7-3 and J is TRBJ2-1, with D unresolved. The CDR3 spans 12 residues. Germline V lookup: CDR1 SGHTA, CDR2 FQGTGA. Trimming stripped 0 bases from V and 6 bases from J, with 3 bases between. The CDR3 DNA reads TGTGCCAGCAGCTTAACGGGCAATGAGCAGTTCTTC. Its protein product is CASSLTGNEQFF.

Many counts were recorded for this clonotype. The gene calls are TRBV24-1 and TRBJ1-4; TRBD1 is a possible D gene (6 bases). V was cut by 5 bases and J by 9 bases, with 15 bases left in between. The CDR3 loop spans 14 amino acids. Germline assignment: CDR1 KGHDR and CDR2 SFDVKD. The CDR3 bases are TGTGCCACCAGTGCGTCGGGGGCACGGAAAAAACTGTTTTTT. This translates into CATSASGARKKLFF.